This TCR beta chain was recorded in a study of quantifying T cell responses using KT2 cells. Looking at the study overall: TCR alpha and beta constant-region primers primed reverse transcription of RNA.

A single-stranded UMI oligo with SP2 sequence was ligated to cDNA 3' ends. First-round PCR used about 4 cycles and beta primers RC1.1 and RC1.2 covering TRBC1 and TRBC2. A single record per CDR3 protein comes from TCRdb applying MiXCR to the UMI-ligation and nested PCR reads. The sample includes under 35,000 distinct CDR3 sequences, 10% of them seen just once. This clonotype was found a few times. The CDR3 covers 18 residues. The trim removed 3 bases at V and 0 bases at J, leaving 8 bases unmatched. KT2, a clone with a known TCR, was spiked into unfractionated PBMC. The material sequenced was PBMCs spiked with cells of the T cell clone KT2. The sequence was obtained from a human donor. This rearrangement joins TRBV12-3 or TRBV12-4 to TRBJ2-6; 7 bases line up with TRBD1. The DNA of the CDR3 is TGTGCCAGCAGTTTCCGGACAGGCCTCCTCTCTGGGGCCAACGTCCTGACTTTC. Its translation: CASSFRTGLLSGANVLTF.